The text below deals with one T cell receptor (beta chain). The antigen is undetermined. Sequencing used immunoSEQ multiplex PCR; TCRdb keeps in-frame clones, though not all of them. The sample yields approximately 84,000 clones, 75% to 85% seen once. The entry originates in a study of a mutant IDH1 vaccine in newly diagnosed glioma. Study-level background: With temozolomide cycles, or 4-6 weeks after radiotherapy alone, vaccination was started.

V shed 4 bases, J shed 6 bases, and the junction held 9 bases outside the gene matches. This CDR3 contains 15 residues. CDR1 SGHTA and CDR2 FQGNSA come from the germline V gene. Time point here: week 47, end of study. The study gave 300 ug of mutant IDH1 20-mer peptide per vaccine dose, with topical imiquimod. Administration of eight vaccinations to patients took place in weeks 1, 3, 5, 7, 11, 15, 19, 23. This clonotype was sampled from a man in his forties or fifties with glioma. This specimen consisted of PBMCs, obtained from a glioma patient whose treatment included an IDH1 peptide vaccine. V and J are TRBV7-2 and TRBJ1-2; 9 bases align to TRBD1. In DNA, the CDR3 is TGTGCCAGCAGCTCACCAGCACAGGGGGCGCATGGCTACACCTTC. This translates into CASSSPAQGAHGYTF.